The 10 T cell receptor beta chains below all came from one sample that was sequenced in a study of OX40 agonist ivuxolimab in advanced cancers. TCRdb's copy holds only in-frame clones and misses some; the assay was immunoSEQ multiplex PCR. Among approximately 11,000 clones listed, about three quarters were seen once. The sample here was CD4+ or CD8+ T cells sorted from blood, taken in a trial of the OX40 agonist ivuxolimab. These receptors originate from an adult with an advanced solid tumor such as melanoma, head and neck, liver or kidney cancer.

The J gene is TRBJ2-1, the V gene TRBV7-9; unclear D gene. V lost 7 bases, J lost 8 bases, and 12 bases lay in between. The CDR3 sequence is 12 residues long. Germline V gene lookup returns CDR1 SEHNR and CDR2 FQNEAQ (reference sequence). The CDR3 sequence: CASNPWRDEQFF. The CDR3 DNA sequence: TGTGCCAGCAACCCCTGGAGAGATGAGCAGTTCTTC.

The chain recombines TRBV7-2 with TRBJ1-1, with a tentative D call TRBD1 (6 bases). V was shortened by 4 bases and J by 7 bases, with 13 bases between the two germline ends. The CDR3 totals 13 residues. CDR1 is SGHTA, CDR2 FQGNSA, per germline. CDR3 sequence reads: CASSSPGGNEAFF. The CDR3 coding sequence is TGTGCCAGCAGCTCCCCGGGGGGCAATGAAGCTTTCTTT.

The V call is TRBV28, the J call TRBJ2-1, with a weak D call TRBD1 (6 bases). The germline CDR1 and CDR2 sequences are MDHEN and SYDVKM. V gave up 3 bases and J gave up 12 bases, with 24 bases separating them. The CDR3 is 16 residues long. DNA of the CDR3: TGTGCCAGCAGTTTGGTGACAGGTTCTCTGGTAGTCGGGCAGTTCTTC. Translating gives CASSLVTGSLVVGQFF.

This rearrangement joins TRBV5-1 to TRBJ2-5, with 11 nucleotides matching TRBD2. The CDR3 length is 13 residues. The germline V gene has CDR1 SGHRS and CDR2 YFSETQ. Trimming cost V 7 bases and J 3 bases; bases outside gene matches: 2. In DNA form, the CDR3 reads TGCGCCAGCTGTAGCGGGGGGGAAGAGACCCAGTACTTC. Translated, it gives CASCSGGEETQYF.

This clone is labeled medium-sized. The gene calls are TRBV6-4 and TRBJ2-2; 8 bases are a match to TRBD2. Germline CDR1 reads MRHNA; CDR2 reads SNTAGT. V lost 8 bases, J lost 3 bases, and 5 bases stayed unmatched. The CDR3 extends over 14 amino acids. The CDR3: CASGNGGDTGELFF. DNA of the CDR3: TGTGCCAGCGGGAACGGGGGGGACACCGGGGAGCTGTTTTTT.

This rearrangement joins TRBV11-1 to TRBJ2-7; tentative D call: TRBD1 (6 bases). Trimming cost V 5 bases and J 5 bases, with 13 bases left between them. The V gene's germline CDR1 is SGHAT and CDR2 FQDESV (reference sequence). The CDR3 runs 13 residues. CDR3 in amino acids: CASSTGRGDEQYF. The CDR3 nucleotides read TGTGCCAGCAGCACGGGCAGGGGCGACGAGCAGTACTTC.

The chain combines TRBV4-1 with TRBJ1-2; no definite D call. Between the trimmed V and J ends, which lost 2 bases and 4 bases, there was a span of 17 bases. Germline CDR1 MGHRA, CDR2 YSYEKL. The CDR3 consists of 16 residues. The CDR3 region is CASSQFISSTLYGYTF. The CDR3 DNA follows: TGCGCCAGCAGCCAATTCATCAGTTCTACCCTCTATGGCTACACCTTC.

This rearrangement joins TRBV6-7 to TRBJ2-1; TRBD2 agrees at 13 bases. TRBV6-7 is recorded as an ORF, its role being uncertain. V dropped 4 bases and J dropped 7; count of bases not matched to a gene: 4. The CDR3 extends over 15 amino acids. The CDR3 is CASSSLLAGGNEQFF. Here the CDR3 DNA reads TGTGCCAGCAGTTCCTTACTAGCGGGGGGGAATGAGCAGTTCTTC.

This rearrangement joins TRBV18 to TRBJ2-7; D unresolved. This CDR3 spans 14 amino acids. Trimming took 0 bases from V and 3 from J, leaving 9 bases between them. Germline V gene lookup returns CDR1 KGHSH and CDR2 LQKENI. The CDR3 here is CASSPPESNYEQYF. The CDR3 DNA follows: TGTGCCAGCTCACCACCGGAGAGTAACTACGAGCAGTACTTC.

In the case of this clone: An end of the junction differs from the germline gene, which may be a read error. V gene TRBV7-2 combines with J gene TRBJ1-2; D gene uncertain. The CDR3 is made up of 11 amino acids. CDR1 and CDR2 (germline): SGHTA, FQGNSA. DNA of the CDR3: TGTGCCAGCAGCTTGGTGGAGATGGTAGCTTTC. This encodes CASSLVEMVAF.